This T cell receptor (beta chain) comes out of a study of shared clonotypes between healthy human individuals. Regarding the study as a whole: Incompleteness in sorted-subset sequencing, despite large depth, was shown by rarefaction.

Every immunoSEQ plate was one replicate of a subset's evenly spread DNA. Each sorted subset replicate got 200 ng genomic DNA, about 33,000 genomes. The assay was immunoSEQ multiplex PCR, and TCRdb's table has in-frame clones only and misses some. This table has hundreds of thousands of clones, 92% appearing once. Naive CD8 cells were CD45RO-negative, positively selected for CCR7, excluding terminally differentiated effector memory CD45RA+ cells. A word on this clone: What it binds is not known.

From germline, CDR1 is SSHAT and CDR2 FNYEAQ (reference sequence). The junction had 10 bases not matched to a gene; V was cut back by 5 bases and J by 7 bases. The CDR3 is 16 amino acids. The chain joins TRBV7-7 to TRBJ2-2, with 10 bases aligning to TRBD2. The sample comprised naive CD8+ T cells sorted from blood. This receptor was obtained from a man under 40 in good health. The CDR3 reads CASSPSSGSVVGELFF. CDR3 DNA: TGTGCCAGCAGCCCCTCTAGCGGGAGTGTAGTCGGGGAGCTGTTTTTT.